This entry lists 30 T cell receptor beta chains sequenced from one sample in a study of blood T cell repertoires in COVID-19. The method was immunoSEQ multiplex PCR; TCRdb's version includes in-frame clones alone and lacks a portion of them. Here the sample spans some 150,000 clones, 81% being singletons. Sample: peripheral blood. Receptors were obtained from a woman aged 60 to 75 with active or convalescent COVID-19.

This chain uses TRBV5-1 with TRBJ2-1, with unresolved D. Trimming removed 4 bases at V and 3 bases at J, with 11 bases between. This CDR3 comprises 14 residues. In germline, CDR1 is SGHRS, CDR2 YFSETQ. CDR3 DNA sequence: TGCGCCAGCAGCAGAGGTGATAACTACAATGAGCAGTTCTTC. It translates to CASSRGDNYNEQFF.

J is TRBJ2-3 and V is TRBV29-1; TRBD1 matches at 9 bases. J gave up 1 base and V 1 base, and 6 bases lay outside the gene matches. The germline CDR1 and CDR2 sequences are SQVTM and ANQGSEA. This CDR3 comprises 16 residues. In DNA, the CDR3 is TGCAGCGTTGAAGGCGGCAGGACAGGGGGCACAGATACGCAGTATTTT. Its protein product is CSVEGGRTGGTDTQYF.

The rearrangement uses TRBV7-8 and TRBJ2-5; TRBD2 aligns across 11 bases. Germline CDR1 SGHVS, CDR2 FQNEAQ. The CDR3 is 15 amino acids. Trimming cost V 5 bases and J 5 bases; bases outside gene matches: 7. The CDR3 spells CASSLSGGAGETQYF. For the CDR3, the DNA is TGTGCCAGCAGCCTTAGCGGGGGGGCCGGGGAGACCCAGTACTTC. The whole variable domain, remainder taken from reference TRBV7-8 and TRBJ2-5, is GAGVSQSPRYKVAKRGQDVALRCDPISGHVSLFWYQQALGQGPEFLTYFQNEAQLDKSGLPSDRFFAERPEGSVSTLKIQRTQQEDSAVYLCASSLSGGAGETQYFGPGTRLLVL.

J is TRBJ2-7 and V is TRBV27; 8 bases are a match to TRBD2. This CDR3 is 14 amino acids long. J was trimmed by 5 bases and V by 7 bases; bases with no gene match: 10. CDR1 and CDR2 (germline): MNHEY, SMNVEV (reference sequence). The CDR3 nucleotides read TGTGCCAGCATTGTACCGGGACTAGGTAACGAGCAGTACTTC. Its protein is CASIVPGLGNEQYF.

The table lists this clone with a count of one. The CDR3 DNA follows: TGTGCCAGCCTCAGGGTAAACACCGGGGAGCTGTTTTTT. Translation gives CASLRVNTGELFF. The J gene is TRBJ2-2, the V gene TRBV6-6, with a tentative D call TRBD1 (5 bases). The CDR3 runs to 13 residues. V was shortened by 8 bases and J by 2 bases, with 9 bases between the two germline ends. Per germline, CDR1 MNHNY and CDR2 SVGAGI (reference sequence).

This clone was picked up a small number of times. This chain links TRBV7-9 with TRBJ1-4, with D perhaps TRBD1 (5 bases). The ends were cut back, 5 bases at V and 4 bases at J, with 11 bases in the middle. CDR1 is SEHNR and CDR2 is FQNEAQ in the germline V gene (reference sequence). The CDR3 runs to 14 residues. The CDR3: CASSPPGDNEKLFF. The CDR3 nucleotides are TGTGCCAGCAGCCCCCCGGGGGATAATGAAAAACTGTTTTTT.

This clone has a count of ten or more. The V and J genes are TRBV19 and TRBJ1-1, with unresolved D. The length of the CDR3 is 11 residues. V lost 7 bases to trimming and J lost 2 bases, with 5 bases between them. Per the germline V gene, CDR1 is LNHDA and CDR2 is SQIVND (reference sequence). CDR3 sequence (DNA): TGTGCCAGTACCTTTAACACTGAAGCTTTCTTT. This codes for CASTFNTEAFF.

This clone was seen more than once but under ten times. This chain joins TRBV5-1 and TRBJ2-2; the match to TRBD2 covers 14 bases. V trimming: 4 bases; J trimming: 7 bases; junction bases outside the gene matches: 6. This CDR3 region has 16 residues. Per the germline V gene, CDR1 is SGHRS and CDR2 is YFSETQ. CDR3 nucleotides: TGCGCCAGCAGCCCCGGGACTAGCGGGAGTGTCGGGGAGCTGTTTTTT. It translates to CASSPGTSGSVGELFF.

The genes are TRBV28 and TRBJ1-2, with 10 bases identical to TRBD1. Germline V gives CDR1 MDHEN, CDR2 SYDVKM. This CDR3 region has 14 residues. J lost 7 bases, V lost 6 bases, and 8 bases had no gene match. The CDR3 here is CASSSGQGLAGYTF. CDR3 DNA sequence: TGTGCCAGCAGCTCGGGACAGGGGCTGGCTGGCTACACCTTC.

The CDR3 DNA follows: TGTGCCAGCAATTGGGACAGGGGGAACACCGGGGAGCTGTTTTTT. As protein: CASNWDRGNTGELFF. The chain has TRBV2 and TRBJ2-2, with 10 bases aligning to TRBD1. With V trimmed by 7 bases and J by 1 base, 3 bases remained unmatched. This CDR3 has 15 residues. Germline loops: CDR1 SNHLY, CDR2 FYNNEI.

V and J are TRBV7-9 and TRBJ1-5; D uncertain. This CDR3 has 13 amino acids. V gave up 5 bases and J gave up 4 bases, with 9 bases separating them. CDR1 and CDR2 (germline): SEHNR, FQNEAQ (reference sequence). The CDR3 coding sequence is TGTGCCAGCAGCCTAACCGAGAATCAGCCCCAGCATTTT. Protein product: CASSLTENQPQHF.

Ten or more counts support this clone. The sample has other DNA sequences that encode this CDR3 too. The CDR3 reads CASSLSSQGGGYTF. The CDR3 coding sequence is TGTGCCAGCAGCTTATCTTCTCAGGGCGGAGGCTACACCTTC. This chain links TRBV7-2 with TRBJ1-2, with D tentatively TRBD1 (5 bases). The CDR3 is made up of 14 amino acids. Germline values: CDR1 SGHTA, CDR2 FQGNSA. V was shortened by 2 bases and J by 8 bases, with 15 bases between the two germline ends.

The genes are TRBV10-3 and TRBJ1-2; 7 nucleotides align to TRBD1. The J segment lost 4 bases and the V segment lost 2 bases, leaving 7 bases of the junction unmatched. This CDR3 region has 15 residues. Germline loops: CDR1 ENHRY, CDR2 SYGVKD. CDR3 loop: CAISETRDSPYGYTF. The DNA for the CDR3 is TGTGCCATCAGTGAGACCCGGGACAGCCCCTATGGCTACACCTTC.

The CDR3 spells CATSPRLAGGPYNEQFF. CDR3 DNA: TGTGCCACCAGCCCCCGACTAGCGGGGGGCCCCTACAATGAGCAGTTCTTC. The V gene is TRBV15, the J gene TRBJ2-1, with TRBD2 matching over 13 bases. This CDR3 has 17 amino acids. CDR1 is LNHNV, CDR2 YYDKDF, per germline (reference sequence). The V and J ends lost 5 bases and 2 bases, in that order; junction bases with no gene match: 6.

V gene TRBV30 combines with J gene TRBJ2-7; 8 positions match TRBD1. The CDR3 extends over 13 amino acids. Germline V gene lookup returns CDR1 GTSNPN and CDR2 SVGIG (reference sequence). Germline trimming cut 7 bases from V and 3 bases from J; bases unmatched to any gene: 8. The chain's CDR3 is CAYRDRRYYEQYF. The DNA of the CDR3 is TGTGCCTACCGGGACAGGAGATACTACGAGCAGTACTTC.

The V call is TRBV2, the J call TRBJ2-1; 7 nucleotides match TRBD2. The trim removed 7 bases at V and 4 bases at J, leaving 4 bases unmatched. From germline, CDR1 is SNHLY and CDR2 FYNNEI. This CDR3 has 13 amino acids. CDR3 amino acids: CASMRGLYNEQFF. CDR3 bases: TGTGCCAGCATGAGGGGACTATACAATGAGCAGTTCTTC.

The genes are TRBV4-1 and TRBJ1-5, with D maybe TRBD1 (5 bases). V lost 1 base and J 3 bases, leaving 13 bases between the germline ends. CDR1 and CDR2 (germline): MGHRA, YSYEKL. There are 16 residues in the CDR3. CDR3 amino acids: CASSQVPGRDNQPQHF. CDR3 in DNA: TGCGCCAGCAGCCAAGTCCCGGGGCGGGACAATCAGCCCCAGCATTTT.

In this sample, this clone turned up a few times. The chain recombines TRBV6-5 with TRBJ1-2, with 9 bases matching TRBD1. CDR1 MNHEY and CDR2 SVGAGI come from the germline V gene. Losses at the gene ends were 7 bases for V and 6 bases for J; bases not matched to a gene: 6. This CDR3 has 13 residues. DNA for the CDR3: TGTGCCAGCAAAGAACAGGGGGCACATGGCTACACCTTC. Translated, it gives CASKEQGAHGYTF.

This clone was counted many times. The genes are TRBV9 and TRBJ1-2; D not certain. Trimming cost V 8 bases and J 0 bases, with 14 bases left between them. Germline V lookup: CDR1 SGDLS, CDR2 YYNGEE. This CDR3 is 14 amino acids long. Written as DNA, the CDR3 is TGTGCCAGGGAACCAGGCCACTCTAACTATGGCTACACCTTC. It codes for CAREPGHSNYGYTF.

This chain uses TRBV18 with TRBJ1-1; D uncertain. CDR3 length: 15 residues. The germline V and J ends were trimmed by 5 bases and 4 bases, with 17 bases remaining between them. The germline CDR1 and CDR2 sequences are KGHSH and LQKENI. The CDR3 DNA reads TGTGCCAGCTCATCAGCGGGTCAGGCCGCCACTGAAGCTTTCTTT. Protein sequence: CASSSAGQAATEAFF.

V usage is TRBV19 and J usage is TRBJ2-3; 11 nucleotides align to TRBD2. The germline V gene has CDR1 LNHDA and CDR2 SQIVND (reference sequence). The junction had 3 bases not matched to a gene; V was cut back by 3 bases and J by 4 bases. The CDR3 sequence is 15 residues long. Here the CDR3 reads CASSMTSGEADTQYF. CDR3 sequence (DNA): TGTGCCAGTAGTATGACTAGCGGGGAAGCAGATACGCAGTATTTT.

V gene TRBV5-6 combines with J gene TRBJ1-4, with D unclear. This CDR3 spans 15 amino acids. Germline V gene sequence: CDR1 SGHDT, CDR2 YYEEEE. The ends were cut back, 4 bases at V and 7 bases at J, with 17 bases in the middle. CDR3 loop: CASSTRHIQFEKLFF. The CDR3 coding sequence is TGTGCCAGCAGCACGAGACATATACAATTTGAAAAACTGTTTTTT.

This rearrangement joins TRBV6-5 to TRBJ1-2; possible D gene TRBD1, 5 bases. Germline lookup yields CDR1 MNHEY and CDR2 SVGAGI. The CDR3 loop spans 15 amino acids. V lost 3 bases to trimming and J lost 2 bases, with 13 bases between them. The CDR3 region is CASSYKPAGNYGYTF. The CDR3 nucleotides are TGTGCCAGCAGTTATAAACCGGCAGGGAACTATGGCTACACCTTC.

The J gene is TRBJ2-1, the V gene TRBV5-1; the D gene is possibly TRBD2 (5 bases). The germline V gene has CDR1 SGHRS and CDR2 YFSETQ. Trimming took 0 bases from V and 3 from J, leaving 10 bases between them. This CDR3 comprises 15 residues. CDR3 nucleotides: TGCGCCAGCAGCTTGGTCGGGGATTACTACAATGAGCAGTTCTTC. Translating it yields CASSLVGDYYNEQFF.

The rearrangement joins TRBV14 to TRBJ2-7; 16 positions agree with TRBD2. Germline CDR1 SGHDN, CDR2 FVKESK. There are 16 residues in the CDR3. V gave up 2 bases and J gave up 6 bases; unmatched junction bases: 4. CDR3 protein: CASSQTGTSGRAEQYF. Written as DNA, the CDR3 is TGTGCCAGCAGCCAAACCGGGACTAGCGGGAGGGCCGAGCAGTACTTC.

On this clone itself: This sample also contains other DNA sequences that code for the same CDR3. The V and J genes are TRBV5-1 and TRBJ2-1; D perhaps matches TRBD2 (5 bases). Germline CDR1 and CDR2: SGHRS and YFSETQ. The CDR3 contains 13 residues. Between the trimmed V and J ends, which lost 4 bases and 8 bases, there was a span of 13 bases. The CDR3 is CASSLRLEDEQFF. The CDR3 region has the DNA TGCGCCAGCAGCCTCAGATTGGAGGATGAGCAGTTCTTC.

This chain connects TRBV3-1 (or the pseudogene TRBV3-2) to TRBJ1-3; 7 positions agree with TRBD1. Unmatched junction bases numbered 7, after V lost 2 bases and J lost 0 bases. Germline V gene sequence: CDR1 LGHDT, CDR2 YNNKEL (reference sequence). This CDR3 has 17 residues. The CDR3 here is CASSQPRQGISGNTIYF. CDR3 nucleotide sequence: TGTGCCAGCAGCCAACCCCGACAGGGCATCTCTGGAAACACCATATATTTT.

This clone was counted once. The CDR3 protein is CASSMEGRVTEAFF. The CDR3 DNA reads as TGTGCCAGTAGTATGGAGGGGCGAGTCACTGAAGCTTTCTTT. The rearrangement uses TRBV19 and TRBJ1-1; D is perhaps TRBD1 (5 bases). The ends were cut back, 3 bases at V and 4 bases at J, with 12 bases in the middle. The CDR3 spans 14 residues. Looked up from germline, CDR1 is LNHDA and CDR2 is SQIVND (reference sequence).

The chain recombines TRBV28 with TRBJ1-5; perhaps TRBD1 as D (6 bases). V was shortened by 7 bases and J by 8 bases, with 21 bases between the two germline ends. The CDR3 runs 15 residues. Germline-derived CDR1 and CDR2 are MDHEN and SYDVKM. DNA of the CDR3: TGTGCCAGCACCCCCGGGGCAGGGGTTCAGGAGCCCCAGCATTTT. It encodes CASTPGAGVQEPQHF.

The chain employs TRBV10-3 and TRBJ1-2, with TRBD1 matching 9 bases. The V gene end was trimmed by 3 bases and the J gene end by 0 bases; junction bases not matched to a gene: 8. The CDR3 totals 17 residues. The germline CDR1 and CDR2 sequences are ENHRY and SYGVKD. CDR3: CAISEWGTGTANYGYTF. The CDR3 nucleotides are TGTGCCATCAGTGAATGGGGGACAGGGACAGCTAACTATGGCTACACCTTC.